A selection of T cell receptor beta chains follows, all from one sample in a study of CD8 T cells in Susac syndrome. In TCRdb, the immunoSEQ multiplex PCR reads were re-called with MiXCR into one record per CDR3 protein. This table has around 170,000 distinct CDR3 sequences, approximately 95% appearing once. Sequencing input: CD8+ T cells from PBMCs. The receptors come from a human donor with Susac syndrome. Both conserved end residues are part of each CDR3. The D gene is left open where the match is weak. Expanded clones get a size class; other rows say once, few or many, or leave the size out.

CDR3nt: TGTGCCAGCAGCGTAGTCGGCGGGGAGCTGTTTTTT
CDR3aa: CASSVVGGELFF
j_gene: TRBJ2-2
abundance: NA
d_gene: NA
v_gene: TRBV9

CDR3nt: TGTGCCAGCAGCTTAGAGGGACTAGCGGGAGGTGCCTACGAGCAGTACTTC
CDR3aa: CASSLEGLAGGAYEQYF
j_gene: TRBJ2-7
abundance: once
d_gene: TRBD2
v_gene: TRBV11-2

CDR3nt: TGTGCCACCAGTGATCGCGGGGATCGCAATCAGCCCCAGCATTTT
CDR3aa: CATSDRGDRNQPQHF
j_gene: TRBJ1-5
abundance: NA
d_gene: NA
v_gene: TRBV24-1

CDR3nt: TGTGCCAGCAGCCAAGATCGGGGGGCTACTAGCGGGAGTACCCAAGGGCGGGATGAGCAGTTCTTC
CDR3aa: CASSQDRGATSGSTQGRDEQFF
j_gene: TRBJ2-1
abundance: NA
d_gene: TRBD2
v_gene: TRBV4-2

CDR3nt: TGCAGTGCTAGACCAGGTCGTCTAGCGGGGGACCCCGGCGAGCAGTACTTC
CDR3aa: CSARPGRLAGDPGEQYF
j_gene: TRBJ2-7
abundance: NA
d_gene: TRBD2
v_gene: TRBV20-1

CDR3nt: TGCACCAGCAGCCAAGTTCCGGGGGGTTTGAACAATGAGCAGTTCTTC
CDR3aa: CTSSQVPGGLNNEQFF
j_gene: TRBJ2-1
abundance: NA
d_gene: NA
v_gene: TRBV1

CDR3nt: TGTGCCACCCAGGAGACAGAGCTTGGTGGCTACACCTTC
CDR3aa: CATQETELGGYTF
j_gene: TRBJ1-2
abundance: NA
d_gene: NA
v_gene: TRBV3-1

CDR3nt: TGTGCCAGCAGCGAGATGGAACCCGGGGAGCTGTTTTTT
CDR3aa: CASSEMEPGELFF
j_gene: TRBJ2-2
abundance: NA
d_gene: NA
v_gene: TRBV9

CDR3nt: TGTGCCACCAGCATAGGACAGGGAGAAGAGACCCAGTACTTC
CDR3aa: CATSIGQGEETQYF
j_gene: TRBJ2-5
abundance: NA
d_gene: TRBD1
v_gene: TRBV15

CDR3nt: TGTGCCAGCAGCCAAGATCCTCCGGGCGGAGAGTACAATGAGCAGTTCTTC
CDR3aa: CASSQDPPGGEYNEQFF
j_gene: TRBJ2-1
abundance: NA
d_gene: NA
v_gene: TRBV4-2

CDR3nt: TGTGCCATCAGTGAGCCTGGGACTCCTAATCAGCCCCAGCATTTT
CDR3aa: CAISEPGTPNQPQHF
j_gene: TRBJ1-5
abundance: once
d_gene: NA
v_gene: TRBV10-3

CDR3nt: TGTGCCAGCAGCTGGACGGACAGGACGCTTGAAGCTTTCTTT
CDR3aa: CASSWTDRTLEAFF
j_gene: TRBJ1-1
abundance: NA
d_gene: TRBD1
v_gene: TRBV7-9

CDR3nt: TGTGCCACCAGCAGAGGGTCGTCAGGGAAGGGCAATCAGCCCCAGCATTTT
CDR3aa: CATSRGSSGKGNQPQHF
j_gene: TRBJ1-5
abundance: NA
d_gene: NA
v_gene: TRBV15

CDR3nt: TGTGCCTGGGACGGAGGGCAGAACACTGAAGCTTTCTTT
CDR3aa: CAWDGGQNTEAFF
j_gene: TRBJ1-1
abundance: NA
d_gene: NA
v_gene: TRBV30

CDR3nt: TGTGCCAGCAGTGAGTTGGGGGCTTACGGCGAGCAGTACTTC
CDR3aa: CASSELGAYGEQYF
j_gene: TRBJ2-7
abundance: NA
d_gene: NA
v_gene: TRBV25-1

CDR3nt: TGCAGCGCCGGGGACTCGAGCTCCTACGAGCAGTACTTC
CDR3aa: CSAGDSSSYEQYF
j_gene: TRBJ2-7
abundance: NA
d_gene: NA
v_gene: TRBV29-1

CDR3nt: TGTGCCAGCAGCAAAGAGTCTCGGGTGGGCACTGAAGCTTTCTTT
CDR3aa: CASSKESRVGTEAFF
j_gene: TRBJ1-1
abundance: NA
d_gene: NA
v_gene: TRBV21-1

CDR3nt: TGCGCCAGCAGTGATTATGAGGACAGGGACCGGGAGACCCAGTACTTC
CDR3aa: CASSDYEDRDRETQYF
j_gene: TRBJ2-5
abundance: NA
d_gene: TRBD1
v_gene: TRBV10-2

CDR3nt: TGTGCCAGCAGTGAAGATGTCGGGACGGCTGGAAACACCATATATTTT
CDR3aa: CASSEDVGTAGNTIYF
j_gene: TRBJ1-3
abundance: NA
d_gene: NA
v_gene: TRBV25-1

CDR3nt: TGTGCCAGCAGCGCCCGCCCGACAGAGCAGTTCTTC
CDR3aa: CASSARPTEQFF
j_gene: TRBJ2-1
abundance: NA
d_gene: NA
v_gene: TRBV9

CDR3nt: TGTGCCAGCAGCGTAGCTCCCAACAGGCAAGAGACCCAGTACTTC
CDR3aa: CASSVAPNRQETQYF
j_gene: TRBJ2-5
abundance: NA
d_gene: NA
v_gene: TRBV9

CDR3nt: TGTGCCAGTAGTATAACAGGAGTCACGAACGAGCAGTACTTC
CDR3aa: CASSITGVTNEQYF
j_gene: TRBJ2-7
abundance: NA
d_gene: NA
v_gene: TRBV19

CDR3nt: TGTGCCAGCAGCTCAGGGGGTGCCTTGGCCCTCGAAGCTTTCTTT
CDR3aa: CASSSGGALALEAFF
j_gene: TRBJ1-1
abundance: NA
d_gene: TRBD1
v_gene: TRBV13

CDR3nt: TGTGCCTGGAGTGTGGCGGCCTACGAGCAGTACTTC
CDR3aa: CAWSVAAYEQYF
j_gene: TRBJ2-7
abundance: NA
d_gene: NA
v_gene: TRBV30

CDR3nt: TGCGCCAGCAGCCAAGGGAGAGCGGGGGTGTACAATGAGCAGTTCTTC
CDR3aa: CASSQGRAGVYNEQFF
j_gene: TRBJ2-1
abundance: NA
d_gene: TRBD2
v_gene: TRBV4-1

CDR3nt: TGCGCCAGCAGCCGAGGACAGGGGGCGTTCGGGGGCTACACCTTC
CDR3aa: CASSRGQGAFGGYTF
j_gene: TRBJ1-2
abundance: NA
d_gene: TRBD1
v_gene: TRBV4-1

CDR3nt: TGCAGTGCTGAAGTGCTCCCGGGACAGGGATCTGGGGGCTACACCTTC
CDR3aa: CSAEVLPGQGSGGYTF
j_gene: TRBJ1-2
abundance: NA
d_gene: TRBD1
v_gene: TRBV20-1

CDR3nt: TGTGCCAGCAGTGGGTCCCGACAGGGTGTACAATCACTGCCCCAGCATTTT
CDR3aa: CASSGSRQGVQSLPQHF
j_gene: TRBJ1-5
abundance: NA
d_gene: TRBD1
v_gene: TRBV2

CDR3nt: TGTGCCAGCAGTTACGGGACTAGCGATGAGCAGTTCTTC
CDR3aa: CASSYGTSDEQFF
j_gene: TRBJ2-1
abundance: NA
d_gene: TRBD2
v_gene: TRBV6-5

CDR3nt: TGTGCCAGCAGCTCTGGACTGAGCAATCAGCCCCAGCATTTT
CDR3aa: CASSSGLSNQPQHF
j_gene: TRBJ1-5
abundance: NA
d_gene: NA
v_gene: TRBV5-6

CDR3nt: TGCAGTGCTCAGACAGGGGTTACTCAGCCCCAGCATTTT
CDR3aa: CSAQTGVTQPQHF
j_gene: TRBJ1-5
abundance: once
d_gene: TRBD1
v_gene: TRBV20-1

CDR3nt: TGCAGCGTTGATAATGGCGTCTTAGAAGATACGCAGTATTTT
CDR3aa: CSVDNGVLEDTQYF
j_gene: TRBJ2-3
abundance: NA
d_gene: NA
v_gene: TRBV29-1

CDR3nt: TGTGCCTCCAGGGAAAGGAATCAGCCCCAGCATTTT
CDR3aa: CASRERNQPQHF
j_gene: TRBJ1-5
abundance: NA
d_gene: NA
v_gene: TRBV6-2/TRBV6-3

CDR3nt: TGTGCCAGCAGCCCCCGGGGTAGCGGGGGCGAGCAGTACTTC
CDR3aa: CASSPRGSGGEQYF
j_gene: TRBJ2-7
abundance: NA
d_gene: TRBD2
v_gene: TRBV9

CDR3nt: TGTGCCAGCAGTTACTCGGGGGGGTACCAAGAGACCCAGTACTTC
CDR3aa: CASSYSGGYQETQYF
j_gene: TRBJ2-5
abundance: NA
d_gene: TRBD2
v_gene: TRBV6-8

CDR3nt: TGTGCCAGCAGGACGGGGCACGGCTTGGAGCAGTACTTC
CDR3aa: CASRTGHGLEQYF
j_gene: TRBJ2-7
abundance: NA
d_gene: NA
v_gene: TRBV6-5

CDR3nt: TGTGCCAGCAGTTGGGACAATGAGCAGTTCTTC
CDR3aa: CASSWDNEQFF
j_gene: TRBJ2-1
abundance: NA
d_gene: NA
v_gene: TRBV6-5

CDR3nt: TGTGCCAGCAGTTTAGATACTAGCTCCTACGAGCAGTACTTC
CDR3aa: CASSLDTSSYEQYF
j_gene: TRBJ2-7
abundance: few
d_gene: NA
v_gene: TRBV28

CDR3nt: TGTGCCAGCAGCTTAGAGATGTGGGGAGAGGGTACCAATGAGCAGTTCTTC
CDR3aa: CASSLEMWGEGTNEQFF
j_gene: TRBJ2-1
abundance: once
d_gene: NA
v_gene: TRBV11-2

CDR3nt: TGTGCCAGCAGCAGGCGGAGCAAGTACGAGCAGTACTTC
CDR3aa: CASSRRSKYEQYF
j_gene: TRBJ2-7
abundance: NA
d_gene: NA
v_gene: TRBV9

CDR3nt: TGTGCCAGCAGTTTAATCGGGGGCAATCAGCCCCAGCATTTT
CDR3aa: CASSLIGGNQPQHF
j_gene: TRBJ1-5
abundance: few
d_gene: NA
v_gene: TRBV27

CDR3nt: TGTGCCAGCAGCCCGACAGGGGAGGACGACGAGCAGTACTTC
CDR3aa: CASSPTGEDDEQYF
j_gene: TRBJ2-7
abundance: NA
d_gene: TRBD1
v_gene: TRBV3-1

CDR3nt: TGCAGTGCTAGAGGTCTAGAGGGACTGGGGGAGACCCAGTACTTC
CDR3aa: CSARGLEGLGETQYF
j_gene: TRBJ2-5
abundance: once
d_gene: NA
v_gene: TRBV20-1

CDR3nt: TGTGCCAGCCGTATGGAGGGGAGCTACGAGCAGTACTTC
CDR3aa: CASRMEGSYEQYF
j_gene: TRBJ2-7
abundance: NA
d_gene: NA
v_gene: TRBV27

CDR3nt: TGTGCCAGCAGCCAAGGCCTAGCGGGAGATACGCAGTATTTT
CDR3aa: CASSQGLAGDTQYF
j_gene: TRBJ2-3
abundance: NA
d_gene: TRBD2
v_gene: TRBV7-3

CDR3nt: TGTGCCTGGACCCAAATGACAGGGGCCCCCGCGGGCACTGAAGCTTTCTTT
CDR3aa: CAWTQMTGAPAGTEAFF
j_gene: TRBJ1-1
abundance: NA
d_gene: TRBD1
v_gene: TRBV30

CDR3nt: TGTGCCAGCAGCTTCACGGGCAGTAATGAGCAGTTCTTC
CDR3aa: CASSFTGSNEQFF
j_gene: TRBJ2-1
abundance: NA
d_gene: NA
v_gene: TRBV7-2

CDR3nt: TGTGCCAGCAGCTTAGCCACACGCAATGAGCAGTTCTTC
CDR3aa: CASSLATRNEQFF
j_gene: TRBJ2-1
abundance: NA
d_gene: NA
v_gene: TRBV7-9

CDR3nt: TGTGCCAGCAGCACCACAGGGGGCGAGCAGTACTTC
CDR3aa: CASSTTGGEQYF
j_gene: TRBJ2-7
abundance: NA
d_gene: TRBD1
v_gene: TRBV9

CDR3nt: TGTGCCACCAGTGACTCGGGACAATTAGGAAATCAGCCCCAGCATTTT
CDR3aa: CATSDSGQLGNQPQHF
j_gene: TRBJ1-5
abundance: NA
d_gene: NA
v_gene: TRBV24-1

CDR3nt: TGTGCCAGCGGCCGAACAGGGTTTGGAATGAACACTGAAGCTTTCTTT
CDR3aa: CASGRTGFGMNTEAFF
j_gene: TRBJ1-1
abundance: NA
d_gene: NA
v_gene: TRBV6-2/TRBV6-3

CDR3nt: TGCAGTGCTAGACAGGGGGCGGACACTGAAGCTTTCTTT
CDR3aa: CSARQGADTEAFF
j_gene: TRBJ1-1
abundance: NA
d_gene: TRBD1
v_gene: TRBV20-1

CDR3nt: TGTGCCAGCAGCCCCCTTTCTGGGGGTAGGGACACTGAAGCTTTCTTT
CDR3aa: CASSPLSGGRDTEAFF
j_gene: TRBJ1-1
abundance: NA
d_gene: NA
v_gene: TRBV4-2

CDR3nt: TGCGCCAGCCGACAGGGGGGATACGAGCAGTACTTC
CDR3aa: CASRQGGYEQYF
j_gene: TRBJ2-7
abundance: NA
d_gene: TRBD1
v_gene: TRBV5-1

CDR3nt: TGCAGTGCTAGAGCCCCGCCCAGTAGCGGGAGTCCCCACGAGCAGTACTTC
CDR3aa: CSARAPPSSGSPHEQYF
j_gene: TRBJ2-7
abundance: NA
d_gene: TRBD2
v_gene: TRBV20-1

CDR3nt: TGCAGCGCGATCGGGACTAGCGGGACCAATGAGCAGTTCTTC
CDR3aa: CSAIGTSGTNEQFF
j_gene: TRBJ2-1
abundance: NA
d_gene: TRBD2
v_gene: TRBV29-1

CDR3nt: TGTGCCAGCAGCGATGACAGCCACCGGTGTTTCTTT
CDR3aa: CASSDDSHRCFF
j_gene: TRBJ1-1
abundance: NA
d_gene: NA
v_gene: TRBV13

CDR3nt: TGTGCCAGCAGTGACTCGGGTACCGGGGAGCTGTTTTTT
CDR3aa: CASSDSGTGELFF
j_gene: TRBJ2-2
abundance: once
d_gene: NA
v_gene: TRBV6-4